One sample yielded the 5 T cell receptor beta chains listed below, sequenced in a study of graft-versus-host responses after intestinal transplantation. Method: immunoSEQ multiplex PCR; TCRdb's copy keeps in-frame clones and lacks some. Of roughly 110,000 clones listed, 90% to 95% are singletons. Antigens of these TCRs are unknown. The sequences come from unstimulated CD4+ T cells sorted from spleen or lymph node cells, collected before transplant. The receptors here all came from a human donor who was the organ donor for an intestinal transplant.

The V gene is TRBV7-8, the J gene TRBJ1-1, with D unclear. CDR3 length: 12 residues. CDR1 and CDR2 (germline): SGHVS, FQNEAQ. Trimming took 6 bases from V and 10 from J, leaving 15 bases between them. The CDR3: CASSTTQMVAFF. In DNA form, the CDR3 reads TGTGCCAGCAGTACGACCCAAATGGTAGCTTTCTTT.

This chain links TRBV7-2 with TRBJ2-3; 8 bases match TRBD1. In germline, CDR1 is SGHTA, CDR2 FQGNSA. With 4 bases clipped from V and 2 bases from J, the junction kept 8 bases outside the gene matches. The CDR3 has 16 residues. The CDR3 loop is CASSSRQGIPTDTQYF. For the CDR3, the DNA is TGTGCCAGCAGCTCCCGACAGGGGATTCCCACAGATACGCAGTATTTT.

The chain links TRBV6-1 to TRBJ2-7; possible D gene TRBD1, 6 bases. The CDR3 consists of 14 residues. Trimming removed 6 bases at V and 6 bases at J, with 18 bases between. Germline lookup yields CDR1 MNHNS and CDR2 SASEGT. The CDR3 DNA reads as TGTGCCAGCAGGTCCCAGGGGCACAGTCGCGAGCAGTACTTC. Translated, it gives CASRSQGHSREQYF.

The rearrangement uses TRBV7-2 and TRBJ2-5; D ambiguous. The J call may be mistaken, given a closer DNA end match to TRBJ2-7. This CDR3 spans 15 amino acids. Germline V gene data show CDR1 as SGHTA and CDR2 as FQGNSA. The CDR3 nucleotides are TGTGCCAGCAGCTTAGAGCCCAGCTTCGTGAACGAGCAGTACTTC. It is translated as CASSLEPSFVNEQYF.

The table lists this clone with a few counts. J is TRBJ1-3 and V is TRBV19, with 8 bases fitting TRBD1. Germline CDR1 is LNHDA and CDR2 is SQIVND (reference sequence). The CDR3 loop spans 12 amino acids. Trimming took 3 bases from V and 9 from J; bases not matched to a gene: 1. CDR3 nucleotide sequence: TGTGCCAGTAGTATGGGACAGGCCACCATATATTTT. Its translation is CASSMGQATIYF.